A selection of T cell receptor beta chains follows, all from one sample in a study of beta chain features in type 1 diabetes. Measured with immunoSEQ multiplex PCR; TCRdb has only the in-frame clones, and not every one. In the table there are about 130,000 clones, just over 9% of which are singletons. The sequenced sample was central memory CD4+ T cells from blood. The source is a man between 18 and 29 years old in good health. The CDR3 runs from the conserved cysteine through the conserved F or W. The D gene is left open where the match is weak. Clone sizes are given selectively: once, few, many, or a class where the clone is expanded.

DNA: TGTGCCAGCAGTGACACCTCGGGACAGGGGTACAATGAGCAGTTCTTC; CDR3: CASSDTSGQGYNEQFF; V: TRBV25-1; D: TRBD1; size: .; J: TRBJ2-1
DNA: TGTGCCAGCAGCTTAGAAGCACGGACTAATGAAAAACTGTTTTTT; CDR3: CASSLEARTNEKLFF; V: TRBV7-9; D: .; size: few; J: TRBJ1-4
DNA: TGTGCCAGCAGTCGCGATGGCTACACCTTC; CDR3: CASSRDGYTF; V: TRBV28; D: .; size: .; J: TRBJ1-2
DNA: TGTGCCAGCAGCCAAGATGACGGGGGCAATGAGCAGTTCTTC; CDR3: CASSQDDGGNEQFF; V: TRBV4-2; D: .; size: .; J: TRBJ2-1
DNA: TGTGCCAGCAGCCTATTAGCGGGGGCCCGCTACGAGCAGTACTTC; CDR3: CASSLLAGARYEQYF; V: TRBV7-2; D: TRBD2; size: many; J: TRBJ2-7
DNA: TGTGCCTGGAGACCACAGGGAGATACGCAGTATTTT; CDR3: CAWRPQGDTQYF; V: TRBV30; D: .; size: .; J: TRBJ2-3
DNA: TGTGCCAGCAGCTCCGGGACAGGTTTTTCACCCCTCCACTTT; CDR3: CASSSGTGFSPLHF; V: TRBV11-2; D: TRBD1; size: .; J: TRBJ1-6
DNA: TGTGCCAGCAGTGTCCGACTAGCGGCTAGCACAGATACGCAGTATTTT; CDR3: CASSVRLAASTDTQYF; V: TRBV6-1; D: TRBD2; size: .; J: TRBJ2-3
DNA: TGCGCCAGCAGCCAAGATCTGCCTGGAGGGGGCAGAACAGATACGCAGTATTTT; CDR3: CASSQDLPGGGRTDTQYF; V: TRBV4-3; D: .; size: .; J: TRBJ2-3
DNA: TGCGCCAGCAGTCTCAGCGGGGGGACAGAATATACGCAGTATTTT; CDR3: CASSLSGGTEYTQYF; V: TRBV5-1; D: TRBD2; size: .; J: TRBJ2-3
DNA: TGTGCCAGCAGCCCGGGACAGCCTGGATCCGGGGAGCTGTTTTTT; CDR3: CASSPGQPGSGELFF; V: TRBV7-3; D: TRBD1; size: few; J: TRBJ2-2
DNA: TGTGCCAGCAGCGTAGGGGCTAGCGGGGGGCGCACAGATACGCAGTATTTT; CDR3: CASSVGASGGRTDTQYF; V: TRBV9; D: TRBD2; size: few; J: TRBJ2-3
DNA: TGCGCCAGCAGCCAAGATTTTCGGGGGGGATCCTACGAGCAGTACTTC; CDR3: CASSQDFRGGSYEQYF; V: TRBV4-3; D: TRBD2; size: .; J: TRBJ2-7
DNA: TGTGCCAGCTCACCAGGGGCGGTAGCTAACTATGGCTACACCTTC; CDR3: CASSPGAVANYGYTF; V: TRBV18; D: .; size: few; J: TRBJ1-2
DNA: TGTGCCAGCAGCTTAGGCGGACAGGGTTATGAGCAGTACTTC; CDR3: CASSLGGQGYEQYF; V: TRBV7-9; D: TRBD1; size: .; J: TRBJ2-7
DNA: TGCAGCGCCCTGTGGGGGGTAAATGTAGTGGACAATGAGCAGTTCTTC; CDR3: CSALWGVNVVDNEQFF; V: TRBV29-1; D: .; size: .; J: TRBJ2-1
DNA: TGTGCCAGCAGTCGACAGGGCCCCGGTAGAGACGGCTACACCTTC; CDR3: CASSRQGPGRDGYTF; V: TRBV2; D: TRBD1; size: many; J: TRBJ1-2
DNA: TGTGCCAGCAGCTTACCCCCGACTAGCGGGGGAAAGAACGAGCAGTACTTC; CDR3: CASSLPPTSGGKNEQYF; V: TRBV7-9; D: TRBD2; size: few; J: TRBJ2-7
DNA: TGTGCAGCTCCGGGACAGGGTAACAATGAGCAGTTCTTC; CDR3: CAAPGQGNNEQFF; V: TRBV2; D: TRBD1; size: few; J: TRBJ2-1
DNA: TGTGCCAGCAGTCCCTACAGGGATCAGCCCCAGCATTTT; CDR3: CASSPYRDQPQHF; V: TRBV6-5; D: .; size: few; J: TRBJ1-5
DNA: TGTGCCAGCACCAAAGGGACAGCTAGCAATCAGCCCCAGCATTTT; CDR3: CASTKGTASNQPQHF; V: TRBV6-1; D: TRBD1; size: few; J: TRBJ1-5
DNA: TGTGCCTGGAGTGGGACAGGGGGCGTTGAAAAACTGTTTTTT; CDR3: CAWSGTGGVEKLFF; V: TRBV30; D: TRBD1; size: few; J: TRBJ1-4
DNA: TGTGCCACCAGCCGCAGGGGGCCTGGGGCCAACGTCCTGACTTTC; CDR3: CATSRRGPGANVLTF; V: TRBV15; D: TRBD1; size: many; J: TRBJ2-6
DNA: TGTGCCAGCAGCTCAGTAGCCGTGGGCACAGATACGCAGTATTTT; CDR3: CASSSVAVGTDTQYF; V: TRBV7-2; D: .; size: .; J: TRBJ2-3
DNA: TGCGCCAGCAGCTTGGCTAGCGGGGCGACCTCCTACGAGCAGTACTTC; CDR3: CASSLASGATSYEQYF; V: TRBV5-1; D: TRBD2; size: .; J: TRBJ2-7
DNA: TGCGCCAGCAGCTTGGTCGGACAGGGCGGAGAGCAGTACTTC; CDR3: CASSLVGQGGEQYF; V: TRBV5-1; D: TRBD1; size: .; J: TRBJ2-7
DNA: TGTGCCAGCAGCTTCGACAGGGGAGGACTCTACGAGCAGTACTTC; CDR3: CASSFDRGGLYEQYF; V: TRBV6-5; D: TRBD1; size: few; J: TRBJ2-7
DNA: TGTGCCTGGAGTTTGGGGGGAGCGGTGGAGACCCAGTACTTC; CDR3: CAWSLGGAVETQYF; V: TRBV30; D: .; size: few; J: TRBJ2-5
DNA: TGTGCCAGCAGCGGACGGACTAGCTTCTATGAGCAGTTCTTC; CDR3: CASSGRTSFYEQFF; V: TRBV11-2; D: TRBD2; size: few; J: TRBJ2-1
DNA: TGTGCCAGCACCCCTTCGGGGGGGCGTACAGATACGCAGTATTTT; CDR3: CASTPSGGRTDTQYF; V: TRBV7-3; D: TRBD2; size: .; J: TRBJ2-3
DNA: TGTGCCAGCAGCCTTACAGGGAACACCGGGGAGCTGTTTTTT; CDR3: CASSLTGNTGELFF; V: TRBV7-9; D: .; size: few; J: TRBJ2-2
DNA: TGTGCCAGCAGCTTAGTAGGGGGACAGGGTTCCTACGAGCAGTACTTC; CDR3: CASSLVGGQGSYEQYF; V: TRBV7-2; D: TRBD1; size: many; J: TRBJ2-7
DNA: TGTGCCAGCAGCCCCCTGGGACAGGGGGCTATAAATGAGCAGTTCTTC; CDR3: CASSPLGQGAINEQFF; V: TRBV7-2; D: TRBD1; size: .; J: TRBJ2-1
DNA: TGTGCCAGCAGTCGACCGGGGACAGTGGGGAATTCACCCCTCCACTTT; CDR3: CASSRPGTVGNSPLHF; V: TRBV27; D: TRBD1; size: few; J: TRBJ1-6
DNA: TGTGCCAGCAGCTTAGTCCGGAACACCGGGGAGCTGTTTTTT; CDR3: CASSLVRNTGELFF; V: TRBV7-2; D: .; size: .; J: TRBJ2-2